The 5 T cell receptor beta chains in this list originate from one sample, sequenced in a study of CD8 T cells in Susac syndrome. Random hexamers were used to reverse transcribe the RNA input (0.5 to 1 ug). One entry per CDR3 protein results from TCRdb running MiXCR on the immunoSEQ multiplex PCR reads. The sample shows approximately 130,000 distinct CDR3 sequences, roughly 89% of them seen only once. Sequences were obtained from CD8+ T cells from PBMCs. The receptors come from a human donor with multiple sclerosis.

This clonotype was seen only once. CDR3 amino acids: CASSAGDVAYEQYF. The CDR3 DNA reads as TGTGCCAGCAGCGCTGGGGACGTTGCCTACGAGCAGTACTTC. This chain connects TRBV9 to TRBJ2-7; D may correspond to TRBD1 or TRBD2 (5 bases each). Germline V CDR1 and CDR2: SGDLS, YYNGEE. This CDR3 comprises 14 residues. V lost 3 bases to trimming and J lost 2 bases, with 12 bases between them.

The chain carries TRBV20-1 and TRBJ2-2; 9 bases are shared with TRBD2. The J segment lost 6 bases and the V segment lost 6 bases, leaving 11 bases of the junction unmatched. This CDR3 has 15 amino acids. CDR1 is DFQATT, CDR2 SNEGSKA, per germline (reference sequence). The CDR3 is CSARTAGGPPGELFF. As DNA, the CDR3 is TGCAGTGCCCGAACGGCGGGAGGGCCTCCCGGGGAGCTGTTTTTT.

The J gene is TRBJ1-2, the V gene TRBV4-3, with 7 positions matching TRBD1. Germline V gives CDR1 LGHNA, CDR2 YSLEER. The CDR3 is made up of 14 amino acids. Losses at the gene ends were 4 bases for V and 3 bases for J; bases not matched to a gene: 5. The CDR3 sequence is CASSPLGQDYGYTF. The CDR3 DNA sequence: TGCGCCAGCAGCCCATTAGGACAGGACTATGGCTACACCTTC.

The chain recombines TRBV7-6 with TRBJ2-3, with D perhaps matching TRBD1 or TRBD2 (5 bases each). The V end was cut by 4 bases, the J end by 10 bases, with 12 bases between. CDR3 length: 12 residues. CDR1 SGHVS and CDR2 FNYEAQ come from the germline V gene. The CDR3 here is CASSSIGAAQYF. The DNA of the CDR3 is TGTGCCAGCAGCTCCATCGGGGCGGCGCAGTATTTT.

The V call is TRBV4-1, the J call TRBJ2-7; D uncertain. CDR3 size: 16 residues. CDR1 is MGHRA and CDR2 is YSYEKL in the germline V gene. Trimming took off 0 bases at V and 2 bases at J, with 14 bases between the two ends. CDR3 coding DNA: TGCGCCAGCAGCCAAGATCCGGCAGAACCGCCCTACGAGCAGTACTTC. The encoded protein is CASSQDPAEPPYEQYF.